This TCR beta chain appears in the sequencing data of a study of T cells after yellow fever vaccination. Looking at the study overall: The fractions with low cell numbers were processed using SMART-Seq v4 Ultra Low Input. The study, taken as a whole, reports: Researchers report a weaker secondary response that nonetheless peaked faster, day 5 versus 15.

A remark on this clonotype: Its antigen remains unidentified.

The germline CDR1 and CDR2 sequences are GTSNPN and SVGIG (reference sequence). Trimming removed 2 bases at V and 4 bases at J, with 9 bases between. The CDR3 totals 12 residues. Conversion of TCR transcripts into cDNA relied on 5'RACE template switching, which added a universal primer site and UMIs. TCRdb called the 5' RACE reads again in MiXCR, with one record for every CDR3 protein. The sample records 550,000 or so distinct CDR3 sequences, about 19% being singletons. The sample here was PBMCs, taken 15 days after the yellow fever booster vaccination. The chain is built from TRBV30 and TRBJ2-7, with D perhaps matching TRBD2 (6 bases). This TCR was sampled from a man in his thirties or forties who received the YFV17D yellow fever vaccine. CDR3 sequence (DNA): TGTGCCTGGAGTTATGGGGGGTACGAGCAGTACTTC. This codes for CAWSYGGYEQYF.